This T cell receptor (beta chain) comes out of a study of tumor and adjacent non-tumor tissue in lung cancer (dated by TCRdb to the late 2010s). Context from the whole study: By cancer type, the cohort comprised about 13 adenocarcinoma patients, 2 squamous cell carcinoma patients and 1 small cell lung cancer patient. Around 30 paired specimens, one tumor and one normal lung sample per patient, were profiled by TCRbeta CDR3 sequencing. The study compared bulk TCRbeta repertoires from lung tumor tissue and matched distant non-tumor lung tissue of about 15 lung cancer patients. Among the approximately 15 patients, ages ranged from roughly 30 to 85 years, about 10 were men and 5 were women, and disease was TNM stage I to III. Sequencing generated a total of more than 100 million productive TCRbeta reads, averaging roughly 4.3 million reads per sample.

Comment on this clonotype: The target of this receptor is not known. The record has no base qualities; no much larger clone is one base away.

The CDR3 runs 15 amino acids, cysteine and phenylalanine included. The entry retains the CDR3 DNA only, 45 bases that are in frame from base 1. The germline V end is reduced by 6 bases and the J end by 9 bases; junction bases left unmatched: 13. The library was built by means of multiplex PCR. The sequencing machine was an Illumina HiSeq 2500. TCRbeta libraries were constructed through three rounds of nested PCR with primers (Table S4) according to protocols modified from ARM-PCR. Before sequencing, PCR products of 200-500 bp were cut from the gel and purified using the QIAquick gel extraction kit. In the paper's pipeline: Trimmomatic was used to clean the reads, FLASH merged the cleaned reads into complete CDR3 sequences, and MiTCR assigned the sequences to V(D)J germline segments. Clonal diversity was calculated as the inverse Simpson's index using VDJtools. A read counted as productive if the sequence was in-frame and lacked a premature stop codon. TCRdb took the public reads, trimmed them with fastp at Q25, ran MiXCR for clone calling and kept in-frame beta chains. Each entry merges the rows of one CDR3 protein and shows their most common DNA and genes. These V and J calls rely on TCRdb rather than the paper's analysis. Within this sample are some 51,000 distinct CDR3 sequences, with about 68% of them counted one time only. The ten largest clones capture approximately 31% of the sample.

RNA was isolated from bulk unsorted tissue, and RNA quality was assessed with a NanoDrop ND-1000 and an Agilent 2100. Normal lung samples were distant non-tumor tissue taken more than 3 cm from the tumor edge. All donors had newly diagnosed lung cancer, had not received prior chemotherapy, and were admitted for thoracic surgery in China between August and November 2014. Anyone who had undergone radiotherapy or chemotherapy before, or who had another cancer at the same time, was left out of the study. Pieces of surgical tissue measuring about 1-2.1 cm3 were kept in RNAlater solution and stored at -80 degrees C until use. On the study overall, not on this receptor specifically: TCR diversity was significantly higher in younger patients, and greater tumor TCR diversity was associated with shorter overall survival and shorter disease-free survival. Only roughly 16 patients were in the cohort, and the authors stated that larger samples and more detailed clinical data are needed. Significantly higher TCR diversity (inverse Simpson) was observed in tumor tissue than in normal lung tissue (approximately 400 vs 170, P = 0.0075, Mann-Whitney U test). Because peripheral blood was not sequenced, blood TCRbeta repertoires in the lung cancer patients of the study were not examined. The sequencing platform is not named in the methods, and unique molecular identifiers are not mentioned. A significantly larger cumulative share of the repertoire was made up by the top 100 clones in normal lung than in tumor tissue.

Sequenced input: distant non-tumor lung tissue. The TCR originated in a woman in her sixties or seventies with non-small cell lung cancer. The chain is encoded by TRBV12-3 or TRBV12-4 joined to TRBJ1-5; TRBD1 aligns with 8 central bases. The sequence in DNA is TGTGCCAGCAGCCAGACAGGGGTTGGCAATTGGCCCCAGCATTTT. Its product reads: CASSQTGVGNWPQHF.